This T cell receptor (beta chain) was recovered during a study of shared clonotypes between healthy human individuals. Trimming cost V 0 bases and J 3 bases, with 27 bases left between them. Per the germline V gene, CDR1 is LNHNV and CDR2 is YYDKDF (reference sequence). The CDR3 runs 21 residues. Data came from immunoSEQ multiplex PCR; TCRdb stores just in-frame clones and leaves some out. Among approximately 530,000 clones listed, around 96% were seen once. Sequencing was carried out using naive CD4+ T cells sorted from blood. Subset defined: CD45RA+ positively selected. The TCR comes from a woman aged 25 to 39 in good health. This chain links TRBV15 with TRBJ1-5; D call uncertain. CDR3 region: CATSRDWLGNRVDWINQPQHF. The CDR3 coding sequence is TGTGCCACCAGCAGAGATTGGTTGGGGAATCGGGTTGATTGGATCAATCAGCCCCAGCATTTT.